The 17 T cell receptor beta chains in this list originate from one sample, sequenced in a study of beta chain features in type 1 diabetes. Study-wide points: All four CD4+ subsets from Type 1 diabetes patients carried moderately but significantly shorter TCRB CDR3s.

Which antigens these TCRs recognize remains unknown. The isolated RNA, all of it, was reverse transcribed, so expressed TCRB transcripts were what got sequenced. TCRdb's table, derived via immunoSEQ multiplex PCR, lists solely in-frame clones and lacks some. The top ten hold 2% to 3% of the sample, which has more than 55,000 clones, about 47% seen once. The material sequenced was Tregs from blood. The receptor source for this set is a middle-aged woman with type 1 diabetes.

This chain links TRBV4-3 with TRBJ2-3, with D tentatively TRBD1 (5 bases). The V end lost 1 base, the J end lost 4 bases, and 12 bases lay between the germline ends. Germline assignment: CDR1 LGHNA and CDR2 YSLEER. This CDR3 comprises 15 residues. The CDR3 loop reads CASSQVSSGSDTQYF. In nucleotides, the CDR3 is TGCGCCAGCAGCCAAGTATCCTCAGGGTCAGATACGCAGTATTTT.

This chain joins TRBV5-6 and TRBJ1-1; 7 positions agree with TRBD1. Per germline, CDR1 SGHDT and CDR2 YYEEEE. The CDR3 is made up of 14 amino acids. V trimming: 1 base; J trimming: 3 bases; junction bases outside the gene matches: 3. The CDR3 DNA sequence: TGTGCCAGCAGCTTGACAGGGGAGCACACTGAAGCTTTCTTT. Its translation: CASSLTGEHTEAFF.

This chain connects TRBV10-3 to TRBJ2-2; D is possibly TRBD1 (5 bases). V lost 6 bases and J lost 2, with 10 bases in between. The CDR3 has 14 amino acids. The germline gives CDR1 ENHRY, CDR2 SYGVKD. The CDR3 coding sequence is TGTGCCATCAGCAAAGGACATAACACCGGGGAGCTGTTTTTT. Its translation: CAISKGHNTGELFF.

This chain links TRBV10-1 with TRBJ2-6, with D perhaps TRBD2 (5 bases). The germline V gene encodes CDR1 WNHNN and CDR2 SYGVQD (reference sequence). The CDR3 totals 13 residues. Trimming pared 10 bases from V and 1 base from J, leaving 8 bases between. Here the CDR3 reads CATRRSGANVLTF. CDR3 nucleotide sequence: TGCGCCACCAGGAGGTCTGGGGCCAACGTCCTGACTTTC.

Only a few counts were recorded for this clone. The V call is TRBV21-1, the J call TRBJ2-7; the listed D gene, TRBD1, was not tested against the DNA. TRBV21-1 is annotated as a pseudogene. The CDR3 sequence is 17 residues long. Written as DNA, the CDR3 is TGTGCCAGCAGCAAAGTCTCCGCCGGGACAGGTACCTACGAGCAGTACTTC. It is translated as CASSKVSAGTGTYEQYF.

The chain recombines TRBV5-1 with TRBJ2-5, with TRBD1 matching 8 bases. The CDR3 has 16 amino acids. The germline V gene has CDR1 SGHRS and CDR2 YFSETQ. V lost 5 bases and J lost 2; bases outside the gene matches: 11. CDR3 nucleotide sequence: TGCGCCAGCAGGTCTTCCGGGACAGGACCTCAAGAGACCCAGTACTTC. It encodes CASRSSGTGPQETQYF.

The chain links TRBV5-1 to TRBJ2-1; TRBD2 matches 7 bases. Per germline, CDR1 SGHRS and CDR2 YFSETQ. V was clipped by 5 bases and J by 4 bases; unmatched bases: 9. This CDR3 contains 15 residues. The CDR3 DNA reads as TGCGCCAGCAGAATCAGGCTAGCGGAGTACAATGAGCAGTTCTTC. Translating gives CASRIRLAEYNEQFF. The whole variable domain, filled in from reference TRBV5-1 and TRBJ2-1, reads KAGVTQTPRYLIKTRGQQVTLSCSPISGHRSVSWYQQTPGQGLQFLFEYFSETQRNKGNFPGRFSGRQFSNSRSEMNVSTLELGDSALYLCASRIRLAEYNEQFFGPGTRLTVL.

Note on this clone: The same CDR3 is also encoded by other DNA sequences in this sample. The chain employs TRBV5-1 and TRBJ1-5, with D unresolved. The CDR3 covers 15 residues. Between the trimmed V and J ends, which lost 0 bases and 5 bases, there was a span of 12 bases. Germline V gene lookup returns CDR1 SGHRS and CDR2 YFSETQ. The CDR3 here is CASSLEAGPDQPQHF. The CDR3 DNA sequence: TGCGCCAGCAGCTTGGAAGCGGGCCCGGATCAGCCCCAGCATTTT.

V is TRBV5-1 and J is TRBJ1-4; TRBD1 matches at 9 bases. Germline V gives CDR1 SGHRS, CDR2 YFSETQ. This CDR3 is built from 15 residues. Germline trimming cut 4 bases from V and 7 bases from J; bases unmatched to any gene: 8. The CDR3: CASSLSGTGTEKLFF. As DNA, the CDR3 is TGCGCCAGCAGCCTCTCCGGGACAGGGACTGAAAAACTGTTTTTT.

This clone showed up just a few times. The chain joins TRBV7-2 to TRBJ2-3, with D unclear. Trimming removed 5 bases at V and 6 bases at J, with 9 bases between. CDR1 SGHTA and CDR2 FQGNSA come from the germline V gene. The CDR3 has 12 amino acids. In nucleotides, the CDR3 is TGTGCCAGCAGCCCCGGTGCGGATACGCAGTATTTT. Protein product: CASSPGADTQYF.

The chain joins TRBV5-8 to TRBJ2-1, with a tentative D call TRBD2 (5 bases). V gave up 4 bases and J gave up 0 bases, with 20 bases separating them. CDR1 and CDR2 from the germline V gene are SGHTS and YDEGEE. The CDR3 consists of 18 residues. The CDR3 DNA reads TGTGCCAGCAGCCGAACGGGCGGGTCCCAGCTCTCCTACAATGAGCAGTTCTTC. Protein: CASSRTGGSQLSYNEQFF.

The chain carries TRBV28 and TRBJ2-3, with D possibly being TRBD2 (6 bases). Trimming took 8 bases from V and 5 from J, leaving 20 bases between them. Germline CDR1 is MDHEN and CDR2 is SYDVKM. The CDR3 sequence is 15 residues long. The CDR3, as DNA: TGTGCCAGCGGTTCTGGCGGGGCCGCGGGAGATACGCAGTATTTT. This sequence encodes CASGSGGAAGDTQYF.

This clone was seen only once. It is unclear where the CDR3 begins or ends on the DNA, so no DNA is shown, and the CDR3 is as TCRdb lists it. The gene calls are TRBV2 and TRBJ2-2; the DNA was not compared with TRBD2, the D call given in the table. The CDR3 is 16 amino acids long, termini counted. Germline V lookup: CDR1 SNHLY, CDR2 FYNNEI. The CDR3 sequence is CASSELAGLRAGELFF.

The chain uses TRBV5-1 and TRBJ2-2; TRBD2 matches 7 bases. In germline, CDR1 is SGHRS, CDR2 YFSETQ. The CDR3 sequence is 15 residues long. The J segment lost 2 bases and the V segment lost 3 bases, leaving 4 bases of the junction unmatched. The CDR3 DNA is TGCGCCAGCAGCTCCAGCGGGACTAACACCGGGGAGCTGTTTTTT. Its translation is CASSSSGTNTGELFF.

This chain uses TRBV6-6 with TRBJ2-2; maybe TRBD2 (7 bases). Deletions cut 4 bases from V and 2 bases from J, with 11 bases between. Germline V gene lookup returns CDR1 MNHNY and CDR2 SVGAGI (reference sequence). This CDR3 has 15 residues. This CDR3 is CASSLGGGNTGELFF. In DNA form, the CDR3 reads TGTGCCAGCAGTTTAGGGGGGGGTAACACCGGGGAGCTGTTTTTT.

Written as DNA, the CDR3 is TGCGCCAGCAATGGGGACAGAGAGGACACTGAAGCTTTCTTT. Protein product: CASNGDREDTEAFF. The J gene is TRBJ1-1, the V gene TRBV5-1, with 7 bases fitting TRBD1. V shed 6 bases, J shed 3 bases, and the junction held 8 bases outside the gene matches. This CDR3 is 14 amino acids long. The germline gives CDR1 SGHRS, CDR2 YFSETQ.

The chain employs TRBV19 and TRBJ2-1, with 9 bases lining up with TRBD1. This CDR3 contains 15 residues. The J segment lost 4 bases and the V segment lost 6 bases, leaving 7 bases of the junction unmatched. Germline V gene lookup returns CDR1 LNHDA and CDR2 SQIVND (reference sequence). The DNA of the CDR3 is TGTGCCAGTAGCCCAACAGGGGGCGCTTACAATGAGCAGTTCTTC. Amino acids: CASSPTGGAYNEQFF.